Presented here are 27 T cell receptor beta chains from one specimen sequenced in a study of T-cell memory formation after mild COVID-19. TCRdb reanalysed the 5' RACE reads using MiXCR and keeps one entry per CDR3 protein. Of about 420,000 distinct CDR3 sequences in the sample, around 22% were seen once. Sequencing used PBMCs or a T cell subset sorted from them (not recorded which). The receptors were gathered from an adult woman who had mild COVID-19 (a few samples of this study predate the infection). Cell type and time point are not known.

This chain connects TRBV29-1 to TRBJ2-5; D not certain. Germline CDR1 reads SQVTM; CDR2 reads ANQGSEA. The CDR3 totals 14 residues. V dropped 4 bases and J dropped 2 bases, with 14 bases sitting between them. The CDR3 here is CSVGGLSVQETQYF. The CDR3 DNA sequence: TGCAGCGTTGGGGGTCTCTCAGTTCAAGAGACCCAGTACTTC.

This clonotype appeared a few times. This sequence joins TRBV27 and TRBJ2-7; D unresolved. Trimming took off 7 bases at V and 4 bases at J, with 23 bases between the two ends. The germline V gene encodes CDR1 MNHEY and CDR2 SMNVEV (reference sequence). The CDR3 runs 16 residues. In nucleotides, the CDR3 is TGTGCCAGCACCATCCGACCCGGGTCCCCGGTGTACGAGCAGTACTTC. It encodes CASTIRPGSPVYEQYF.

J is TRBJ2-4 and V is TRBV2; TRBD1 or TRBD2 may be the D gene (6 bases each). CDR1 is SNHLY, CDR2 FYNNEI, per germline. Trimming cost V 5 bases and J 2 bases, with 10 bases left between them. The CDR3 runs 14 residues. This CDR3 is CASSTGRTKNIQYF. In nucleotides, the CDR3 is TGTGCCAGCAGTACAGGGAGGACCAAAAACATTCAGTACTTC.

This clonotype has more than one count but fewer than ten. The CDR3 bases are TGTGCCAGCGGACCCGGGGGAGCCCAAGACATTCAGTACTTC. It translates to CASGPGGAQDIQYF. The J gene is TRBJ2-4, the V gene TRBV11-1, with a possible D match to TRBD2 (6 bases). Trimming took off 8 bases at V and 8 bases at J, with 19 bases between the two ends. The CDR3 spans 14 residues. Germline V gene lookup returns CDR1 SGHAT and CDR2 FQDESV (reference sequence). Together with reference TRBV11-1 and TRBJ2-4, the CDR3 gives the full variable domain: EAEVAQSPRYKITEKSQAVAFWCDPISGHATLYWYRQILGQGPELLVQFQDESVVDDSQLPKDRFSAERLKGVDSTLKIQPAELGDSAMYLCASGPGGAQDIQYFGAGTRLSVL.

The genes are TRBV4-2 and TRBJ2-7, with no clear D. Germline V gene data show CDR1 as LGHNA and CDR2 as YNFKEQ. CDR3 length: 14 amino acids. Trimming removed 0 bases at V and 5 bases at J, with 11 bases between. Here the CDR3 DNA reads TGTGCCAGCAGCCAAGACATCGGGTTCCACGAGCAGTACTTC. It encodes CASSQDIGFHEQYF.

This clonotype has only a few counts. V is TRBV25-1 and J is TRBJ2-7, with D possibly being TRBD1 (5 bases). With 3 bases removed from V and 1 base from J, the gap between germline ends came to 13 bases. From germline, CDR1 is MGHDK and CDR2 SYGVNS. The CDR3 has 15 residues. The chain's CDR3 is CASSDGSRVSYEQYF. The CDR3, as DNA: TGTGCCAGCAGTGATGGCAGCAGGGTATCCTACGAGCAGTACTTC.

The rearrangement links TRBV5-1 to TRBJ2-1, with 9 bases fitting TRBD2. In germline, CDR1 is SGHRS, CDR2 YFSETQ. Trimming took 2 bases from V and 5 from J; bases not matched to a gene: 5. The CDR3 runs to 15 residues. CDR3 residues: CASSLMAGGNNEQFF. CDR3 nucleotides: TGCGCCAGCAGCTTAATGGCGGGGGGGAACAATGAGCAGTTCTTC.

The chain employs TRBV6-5 and TRBJ2-7; the D is unclear. V shed 8 bases and J shed 2 bases, with 10 bases lying between them. CDR1 is MNHEY, CDR2 SVGAGI, per germline. The CDR3 is 12 amino acids. The DNA of the CDR3 is TGTGCCAGCGTAGGCCCGGCCTACGAGCAGTACTTC. Translating gives CASVGPAYEQYF.

The chain uses TRBV29-1 and TRBJ2-7; 12 bases line up with TRBD1. The CDR3 length is 13 residues. Germline V gene lookup returns CDR1 SQVTM and CDR2 ANQGSEA. V shed 6 bases, J shed 7 bases, and the junction held 7 bases outside the gene matches. The CDR3 bases are TGCAGCGTCGGGACAGGGGGCTCGCGGGAGCAGTACTTC. This sequence encodes CSVGTGGSREQYF.

V usage is TRBV24-1 and J usage is TRBJ2-1; 15 nucleotides agree with TRBD2. V shed 6 bases, J shed 7 bases, and the junction held 6 bases outside the gene matches. The CDR3 has 16 amino acids. Germline lookup yields CDR1 KGHDR and CDR2 SFDVKD. CDR3 DNA: TGTGCCACCAGTCTAGGGACTAGCGGGGGGTGGAATGAGCAGTTCTTC. Translating gives CATSLGTSGGWNEQFF.

This clonotype was recorded many times. The chain combines TRBV9 with TRBJ1-3, with D possibly being TRBD1 (5 bases). Trimming shortened V by 6 bases and J by 0 bases, and 13 bases separated the two germline ends. The germline gives CDR1 SGDLS, CDR2 YYNGEE. The CDR3 is made up of 15 amino acids. CDR3 loop: CASNAGDDSGNTIYF. CDR3 bases: TGTGCCAGCAACGCTGGGGACGACTCTGGAAACACCATATATTTT.

V and J are TRBV9 and TRBJ2-3; 12 bases are a match to TRBD2. The CDR3 runs 16 residues. Germline V gives CDR1 SGDLS, CDR2 YYNGEE. Trimming at V came to 4 bases and at J to 3 bases, leaving 6 bases not matched to a gene. CDR3 in DNA: TGTGCCAGCAGCCCTCGGACTAGCGGGGAGACAGATACGCAGTATTTT. This gives the protein CASSPRTSGETDTQYF.

The CDR3 sequence is CASSLEGLAFVTQYF. CDR3 coding DNA: TGTGCCAGCAGCCTCGAGGGACTAGCTTTTGTGACCCAGTACTTC. V gene TRBV7-2 combines with J gene TRBJ2-5, with 9 bases lining up with TRBD2. Germline-derived CDR1 and CDR2 are SGHTA and FQGNSA. CDR3 length equals 15 residues. Unmatched junction bases numbered 11, after V lost 5 bases and J lost 7 bases.

The rearrangement links TRBV6-1 to TRBJ1-2; D might be TRBD1 (5 bases). Germline CDR1 and CDR2: MNHNS and SASEGT. The V and J ends lost 0 bases and 4 bases respectively, with 15 bases between them. This CDR3 spans 16 amino acids. CDR3 coding DNA: TGTGCCAGCAGTGAAGCCTCAACAGGCCCGCTCTATGGCTACACCTTC. Amino acid sequence: CASSEASTGPLYGYTF.

This chain joins TRBV20-1 and TRBJ2-7, with D perhaps TRBD2 (7 bases). CDR1 is DFQATT, CDR2 SNEGSKA, per germline (reference sequence). The CDR3 covers 13 residues. V was shortened by 5 bases and J by 11 bases, with 22 bases between the two germline ends. As DNA, the CDR3 is TGCAGTGCTGGGGGGGCGGACAGCAGCCCCGAGTACTTC. This gives the protein CSAGGADSSPEYF.

The chain is built from TRBV11-3 and TRBJ1-1; D is undetermined. The CDR3 spans 15 residues. Trimming stripped 5 bases from V and 1 base from J, with 14 bases between. Per the germline V gene, CDR1 is SGHNT and CDR2 is YENEEA. CDR3 nucleotide sequence: TGTGCCAGCAGCATAACCTCGCGGGGGAACACTGAAGCTTTCTTT. This codes for CASSITSRGNTEAFF.

This clonotype was observed a handful of times. The rearrangement uses TRBV4-3 and TRBJ2-3, with 7 bases matching TRBD1. The CDR3 contains 15 residues. The germline gives CDR1 LGHNA, CDR2 YSLEER. With V trimmed by 4 bases and J by 4 bases, 8 bases remained unmatched. DNA for the CDR3: TGCGCCAGCAGCCCTTCGACAGGGTTGGCAGATACGCAGTATTTT. Translation gives CASSPSTGLADTQYF.

This clonotype appeared a few times. The chain uses TRBV5-1 and TRBJ1-6; D is possibly TRBD1 (6 bases). The V and J ends lost 0 bases and 4 bases respectively, with 11 bases between them. Germline assignment: CDR1 SGHRS and CDR2 YFSETQ. The CDR3 is 16 residues long. This CDR3 is CASSLAGAQYNSPLHF. The CDR3 DNA follows: TGCGCCAGCAGCTTGGCGGGGGCGCAGTATAATTCACCCCTCCACTTT.

J is TRBJ1-4 and V is TRBV20-1, with 7 bases that match TRBD1. The CDR3 has 12 amino acids. The V and J ends lost 5 bases and 6 bases, in that order; junction bases with no gene match: 3. Germline loops: CDR1 DFQATT, CDR2 SNEGSKA (reference sequence). CDR3 coding DNA: TGCAGTGCTGCAGGGGGGGATGAAAAACTGTTTTTT. Translated, it gives CSAAGGDEKLFF.

The rearrangement links TRBV4-3 to TRBJ2-2, with a tentative D call TRBD1 (6 bases). Trimming took 0 bases from V and 2 from J, leaving 13 bases between them. The germline gives CDR1 LGHNA, CDR2 YSLEER. The CDR3 length is 17 residues. The CDR3 DNA is TGCGCCAGCAGCCAAGATAGATGGACAGCCAACACCGGGGAGCTGTTTTTT. Amino acids: CASSQDRWTANTGELFF.

In its sample, this clonotype was seen a few times. The chain has TRBV3-1 and TRBJ2-1; tentatively, D is TRBD2 (5 bases). V was pared by 2 bases and J by 6 bases, with 14 bases between. Germline values: CDR1 LGHDT, CDR2 YNNKEL (reference sequence). The CDR3 runs to 15 residues. The DNA of the CDR3 is TGTGCCAGCAGCCAACGGGAACTATTACCCAATGAGCAGTTCTTC. It specifies CASSQRELLPNEQFF.

The genes are TRBV5-1 and TRBJ2-5; weak D call: TRBD1 (6 bases). Per germline, CDR1 SGHRS and CDR2 YFSETQ. This CDR3 has 13 amino acids. Deletions cut 5 bases from V and 2 bases from J, with 10 bases between. In DNA, the CDR3 is TGCGCCAGCAGAAAACAGGGACAAGAGACCCAGTACTTC. Encoded protein: CASRKQGQETQYF. Full variable domain (outside the CDR3, taken from reference TRBV5-1 and TRBJ2-5): KAGVTQTPRYLIKTRGQQVTLSCSPISGHRSVSWYQQTPGQGLQFLFEYFSETQRNKGNFPGRFSGRQFSNSRSEMNVSTLELGDSALYLCASRKQGQETQYFGPGTRLLVL.

In this sample, this clonotype turned up a few times. The V and J genes are TRBV9 and TRBJ2-2, with unresolved D. The V end lost 0 bases, the J end lost 4 bases, and 4 bases lay between the germline ends. The length of the CDR3 is 13 residues. Germline V gene lookup returns CDR1 SGDLS and CDR2 YYNGEE. CDR3 nucleotide sequence: TGTGCCAGCAGCGTAGAAATCACCGGGGAGCTGTTTTTT. This sequence encodes CASSVEITGELFF.

This clonotype turned up a few times. This chain connects TRBV29-1 to TRBJ1-4; tentative D call: TRBD1 (5 bases). Trimming removed 5 bases from V and 8 bases from J, with 18 bases in between. Per germline, CDR1 SQVTM and CDR2 ANQGSEA. The CDR3 extends over 14 amino acids. CDR3 nucleotides: TGCAGCGTTTACCTGGCTGTATGGGGCGAAAAACTGTTTTTT. This gives the protein CSVYLAVWGEKLFF.

J is TRBJ2-7 and V is TRBV12-3 or TRBV12-4; weak D call: TRBD1 (5 bases). The CDR3 contains 16 residues. The V gene lost 6 bases and the J gene lost 2 bases, with 20 bases spanning the gap. The CDR3 sequence: CASSAPPGLGPYEQYF. The CDR3 region has the DNA TGTGCCAGCAGCGCCCCTCCGGGTCTGGGGCCCTACGAGCAGTACTTC.

This chain connects TRBV5-1 to TRBJ2-2; D unresolved. The V and J ends lost 2 bases and 5 bases respectively, with 7 bases between them. The CDR3 runs to 13 residues. The germline V gene has CDR1 SGHRS and CDR2 YFSETQ. CDR3 DNA: TGCGCCAGCAGCTTTCAAGAGACCGGGGAGCTGTTTTTT. Translated, it gives CASSFQETGELFF.

This chain joins TRBV11-2 and TRBJ1-1, with 8 bases lining up with TRBD1. The CDR3 sequence is 16 residues long. V lost 0 bases, J lost 5 bases, and 8 bases stayed unmatched. CDR1 and CDR2 from the germline V gene are SGHAT and FQNNGV. DNA of the CDR3: TGTGCCAGCAGCTTAGATCCCGGCAGGGGGCTGACTGAAGCTTTCTTT. This codes for CASSLDPGRGLTEAFF.